These 7 T cell receptor beta chains came from one sample sequenced in a study of T cell responses to AZD1222 COVID-19 vaccine. Clones were sequenced by immunoSEQ multiplex PCR, and TCRdb holds only the in-frame ones, with some missing. The sample yields approximately 150,000 clones, just under 95% seen once. This specimen consisted of peripheral blood, obtained on day 0 of AZD1222 vaccination. These receptors were collected from an adult in good health.

This chain joins TRBV6-4 and TRBJ1-1, with no clear D. Germline CDR1 and CDR2: MRHNA and SNTAGT. Trimming cost V 8 bases and J 1 base, with 8 bases left between them. The length of the CDR3 is 12 residues. CDR3 region: CASPSGNTEAFF. CDR3 nucleotides: TGTGCCAGCCCTTCAGGGAACACTGAAGCTTTCTTT.

V gene TRBV28 combines with J gene TRBJ1-4; D gene unclear. CDR3 length: 14 residues. Trimming left V 6 bases short and J 8 bases short, with 16 bases between. The germline V gene has CDR1 MDHEN and CDR2 SYDVKM. The CDR3 DNA sequence: TGTGCCAGCAGCGTTCCGGGCTTGGGGGAAAAACTGTTTTTT. Its translation is CASSVPGLGEKLFF.

This clone has more than one count but fewer than ten. The chain joins TRBV6-2 or TRBV6-3 to TRBJ2-7, with D perhaps TRBD1 (6 bases). This CDR3 contains 16 residues. V was shortened by 3 bases and J by 4 bases, with 19 bases between the two germline ends. CDR1 and CDR2 from the germline V gene are MNHEY and SVGEGT. CDR3 residues: CASSYSPLEGEYEQYF. CDR3 coding DNA: TGTGCCAGCAGTTATTCCCCGTTAGAGGGGGAGTACGAGCAGTACTTC.

This clone was picked up one time. The V gene is TRBV18, the J gene TRBJ2-1; 9 nucleotides align to TRBD2. This CDR3 comprises 16 residues. Germline assignment: CDR1 KGHSH and CDR2 LQKENI. The J segment lost 9 bases and the V segment lost 2 bases, leaving 11 bases of the junction unmatched. The CDR3 region is CASSPVEAGGPGEQFF. Written as DNA, the CDR3 is TGTGCCAGCTCACCAGTCGAGGCGGGGGGGCCAGGTGAGCAGTTCTTC.

The V gene is TRBV12-5, the J gene TRBJ1-4; D gene ambiguous. V was cut by 4 bases and J by 6 bases, with 15 bases left in between. The germline CDR1 and CDR2 sequences are LGHNT and FRNRAP. The CDR3 spans 15 residues. The CDR3 DNA follows: TGTGCTAGTGGTTCGGATGAGGGCACGTATGAAAAACTGTTTTTT. Translation: CASGSDEGTYEKLFF.

The gene calls are TRBV6-4 and TRBJ1-2; a possible D gene is TRBD1 (5 bases). The ends were cut back, 4 bases at V and 6 bases at J, with 12 bases in the middle. CDR3 length equals 13 residues. Per the germline V gene, CDR1 is MRHNA and CDR2 is SNTAGT. The CDR3 loop is CASSVRDGDGYTF. The CDR3 DNA follows: TGTGCCAGCAGTGTGAGGGACGGGGATGGCTACACCTTC.

The rearrangement uses TRBV29-1 and TRBJ2-1; 7 nucleotides align to TRBD2. CDR1 and CDR2 from the germline V gene are SQVTM and ANQGSEA. CDR3 length: 13 amino acids. The V segment lost 6 bases and the J segment 6 bases; nucleotides outside the gene matches: 8. The CDR3 coding sequence is TGCAGCGTGGCCTGGACTAGGACCAATGAGCAGTTCTTC. It is translated as CSVAWTRTNEQFF.